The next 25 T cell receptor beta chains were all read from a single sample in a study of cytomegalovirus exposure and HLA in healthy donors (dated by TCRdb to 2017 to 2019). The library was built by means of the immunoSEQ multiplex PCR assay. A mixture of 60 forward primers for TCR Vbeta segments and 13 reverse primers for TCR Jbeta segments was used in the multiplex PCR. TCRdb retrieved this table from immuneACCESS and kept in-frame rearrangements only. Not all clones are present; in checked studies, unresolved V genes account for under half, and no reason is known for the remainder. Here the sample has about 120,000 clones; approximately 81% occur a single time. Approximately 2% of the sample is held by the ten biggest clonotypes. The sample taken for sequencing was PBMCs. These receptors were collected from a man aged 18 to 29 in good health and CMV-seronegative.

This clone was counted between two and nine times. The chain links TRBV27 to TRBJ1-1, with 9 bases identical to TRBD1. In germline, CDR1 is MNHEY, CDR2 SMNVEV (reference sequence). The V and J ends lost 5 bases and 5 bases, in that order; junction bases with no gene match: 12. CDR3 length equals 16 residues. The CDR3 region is CASSQHKGQGITEAFF. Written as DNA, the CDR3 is TGTGCCAGCAGTCAACACAAGGGACAGGGTATTACTGAAGCTTTCTTT.

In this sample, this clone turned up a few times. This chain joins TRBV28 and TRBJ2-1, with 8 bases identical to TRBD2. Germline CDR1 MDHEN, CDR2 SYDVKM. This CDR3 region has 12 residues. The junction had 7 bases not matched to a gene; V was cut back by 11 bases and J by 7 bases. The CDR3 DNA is TGTGCCGGTAGCGGGACATCTAATGAGCAGTTCTTC. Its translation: CAGSGTSNEQFF.

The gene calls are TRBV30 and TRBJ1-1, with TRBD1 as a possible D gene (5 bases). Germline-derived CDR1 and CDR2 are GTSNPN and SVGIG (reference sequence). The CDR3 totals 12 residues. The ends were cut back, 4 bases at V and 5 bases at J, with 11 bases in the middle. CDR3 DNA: TGTGCCTGGACAGGGTATCGAACTGAAGCTTTCTTT. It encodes CAWTGYRTEAFF.

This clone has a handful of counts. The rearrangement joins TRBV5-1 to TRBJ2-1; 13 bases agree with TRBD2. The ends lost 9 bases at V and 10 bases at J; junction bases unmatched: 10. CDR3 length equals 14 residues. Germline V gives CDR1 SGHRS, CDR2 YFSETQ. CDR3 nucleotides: TGCGCCACCCGGACTAGCGGGAGTTCAGGCGAGCAGTTCTTC. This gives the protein CATRTSGSSGEQFF.

For the CDR3, the DNA is TGTGCCAGCAGTTCGGGACAGGGGAATGGCTACACCTTC. Translating it yields CASSSGQGNGYTF. The J gene is TRBJ1-2, the V gene TRBV28; 10 nucleotides line up with TRBD1. Per germline, CDR1 MDHEN and CDR2 SYDVKM. CDR3 length equals 13 residues. V lost 4 bases, J lost 6 bases, and 2 bases stayed unmatched.

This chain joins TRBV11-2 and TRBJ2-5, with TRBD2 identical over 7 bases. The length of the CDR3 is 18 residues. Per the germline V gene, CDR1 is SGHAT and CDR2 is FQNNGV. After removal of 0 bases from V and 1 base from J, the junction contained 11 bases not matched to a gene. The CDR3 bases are TGTGCCAGCAGCTTAGATTTCGGGGGGAGATCCATCCAAGAGACCCAGTACTTC. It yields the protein CASSLDFGGRSIQETQYF. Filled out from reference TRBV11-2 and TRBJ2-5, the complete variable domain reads EAGVAQSPRYKIIEKRQSVAFWCNPISGHATLYWYQQILGQGPKLLIQFQNNGVVDDSQLPKDRFSAERLKGVDSTLKIQPAKLEDSAVYLCASSLDFGGRSIQETQYFGPGTRLLVL.

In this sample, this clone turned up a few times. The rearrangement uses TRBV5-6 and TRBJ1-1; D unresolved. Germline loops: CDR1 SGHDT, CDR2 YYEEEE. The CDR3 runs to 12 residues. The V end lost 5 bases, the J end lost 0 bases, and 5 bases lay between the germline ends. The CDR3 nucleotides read TGTGCCAGCAGGTCCATGAACACTGAAGCTTTCTTT. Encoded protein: CASRSMNTEAFF.

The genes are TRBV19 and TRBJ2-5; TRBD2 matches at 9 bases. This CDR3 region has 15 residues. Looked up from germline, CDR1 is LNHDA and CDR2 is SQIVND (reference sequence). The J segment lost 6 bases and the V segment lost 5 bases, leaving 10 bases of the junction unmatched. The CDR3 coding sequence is TGTGCCAGTAGTTTTGCGGGAGGGCCTCGACAGACCCAGTACTTC. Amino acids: CASSFAGGPRQTQYF.

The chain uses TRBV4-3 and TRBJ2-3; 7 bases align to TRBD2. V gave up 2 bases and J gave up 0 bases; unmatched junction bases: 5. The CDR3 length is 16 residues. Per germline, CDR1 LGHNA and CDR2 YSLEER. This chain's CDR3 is CASSQYSSGSTDTQYF. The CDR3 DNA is TGCGCCAGCAGCCAATATTCTAGCGGTAGCACAGATACGCAGTATTTT.

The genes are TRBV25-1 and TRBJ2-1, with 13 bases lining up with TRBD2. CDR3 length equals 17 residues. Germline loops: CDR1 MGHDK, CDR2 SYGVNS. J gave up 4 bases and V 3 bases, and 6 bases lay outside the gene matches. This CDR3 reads CASSDGTSGASYNEQFF. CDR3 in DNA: TGTGCCAGCAGTGACGGGACTAGCGGGGCTTCTTACAATGAGCAGTTCTTC.

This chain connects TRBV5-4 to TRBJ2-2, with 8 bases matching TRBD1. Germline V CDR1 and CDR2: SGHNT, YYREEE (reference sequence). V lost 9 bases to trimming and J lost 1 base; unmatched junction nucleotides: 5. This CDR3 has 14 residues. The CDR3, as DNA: TGTGCCATCCGAGGACAGGGGAACACCGGGGAGCTGTTTTTT. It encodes CAIRGQGNTGELFF.

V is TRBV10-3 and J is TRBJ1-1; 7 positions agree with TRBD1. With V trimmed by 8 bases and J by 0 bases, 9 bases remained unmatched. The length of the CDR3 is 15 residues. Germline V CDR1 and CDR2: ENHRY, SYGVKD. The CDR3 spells CAIGGKGAVNTEAFF. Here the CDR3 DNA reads TGTGCCATCGGAGGTAAGGGGGCGGTGAACACTGAAGCTTTCTTT.

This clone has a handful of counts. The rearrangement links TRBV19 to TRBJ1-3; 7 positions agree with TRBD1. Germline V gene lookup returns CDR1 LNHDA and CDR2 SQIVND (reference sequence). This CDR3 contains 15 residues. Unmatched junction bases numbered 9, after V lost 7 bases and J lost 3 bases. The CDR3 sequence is CASTTKGAIGNTIYF. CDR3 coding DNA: TGTGCCAGTACTACGAAGGGGGCTATTGGAAACACCATATATTTT.

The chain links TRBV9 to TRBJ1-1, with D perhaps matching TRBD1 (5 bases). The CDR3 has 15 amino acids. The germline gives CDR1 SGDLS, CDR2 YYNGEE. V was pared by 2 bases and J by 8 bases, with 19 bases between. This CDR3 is CASSVHWTNIGEAFF. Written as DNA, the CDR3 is TGTGCCAGCAGCGTCCACTGGACAAATATCGGGGAAGCTTTCTTT.

The CDR3 DNA reads as TGTGCCAGCAGTCAAAAAGGGGGCGTAACAAGAGCCGCAGATACGCAGTATTTT. Translated, it gives CASSQKGGVTRAADTQYF. This chain uses TRBV7-9 with TRBJ2-3, with 7 bases that match TRBD1. This CDR3 contains 18 residues. V trimming: 6 bases; J trimming: 4 bases; junction bases outside the gene matches: 19. Germline CDR1 is SEHNR and CDR2 is FQNEAQ (reference sequence). Looking up the rest from reference TRBV7-9 and TRBJ2-3 gives the full variable domain: DTGVSQNPRHKITKRGQNVTFRCDPISEHNRLYWYRQTLGQGPEFLTYFQNEAQLEKSRLLSDRFSAERPKGSFSTLEIQRTEQGDSAMYLCASSQKGGVTRAADTQYFGPGTRLTVL.

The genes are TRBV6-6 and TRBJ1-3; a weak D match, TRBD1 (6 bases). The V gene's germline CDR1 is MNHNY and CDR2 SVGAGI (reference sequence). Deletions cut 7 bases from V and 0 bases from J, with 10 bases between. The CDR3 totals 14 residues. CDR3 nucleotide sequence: TGTGCCAGCACAAACAGGGTCTCTGGAAACACCATATATTTT. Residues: CASTNRVSGNTIYF.

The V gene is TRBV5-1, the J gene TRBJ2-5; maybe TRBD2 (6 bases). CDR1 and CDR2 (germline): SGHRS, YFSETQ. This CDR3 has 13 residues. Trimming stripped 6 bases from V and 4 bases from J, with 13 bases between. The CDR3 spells CASKSGTGETQYF. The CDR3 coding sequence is TGCGCCAGCAAGTCCGGGACTGGAGAGACCCAGTACTTC.

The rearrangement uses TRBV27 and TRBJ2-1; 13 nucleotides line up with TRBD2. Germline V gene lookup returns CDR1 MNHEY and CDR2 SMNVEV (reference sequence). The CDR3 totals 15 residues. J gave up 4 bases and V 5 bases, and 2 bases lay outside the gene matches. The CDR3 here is CASSGTSGNYNEQFF. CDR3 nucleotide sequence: TGTGCCAGCAGTGGGACTAGCGGGAATTACAATGAGCAGTTCTTC.

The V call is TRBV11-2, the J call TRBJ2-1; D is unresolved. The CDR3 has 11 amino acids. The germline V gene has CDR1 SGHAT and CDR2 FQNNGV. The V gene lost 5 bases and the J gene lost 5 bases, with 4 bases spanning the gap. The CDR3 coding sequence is TGTGCCAGCAGCCGAGACAATGAGCAGTTCTTC. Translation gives CASSRDNEQFF.

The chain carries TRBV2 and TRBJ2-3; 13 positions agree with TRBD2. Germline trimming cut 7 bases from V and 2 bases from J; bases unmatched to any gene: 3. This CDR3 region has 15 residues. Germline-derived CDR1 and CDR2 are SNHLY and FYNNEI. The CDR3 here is CASTGTSGVTDTQYF. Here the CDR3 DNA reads TGTGCCAGCACTGGGACTAGCGGGGTCACAGATACGCAGTATTTT.

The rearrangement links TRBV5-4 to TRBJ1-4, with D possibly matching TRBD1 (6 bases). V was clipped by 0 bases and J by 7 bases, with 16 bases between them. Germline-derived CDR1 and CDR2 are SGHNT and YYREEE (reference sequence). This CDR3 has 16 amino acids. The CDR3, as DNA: TGTGCCAGCAGCTTGGGGGATGGGGGGGCAGGTGAAAAACTGTTTTTT. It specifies CASSLGDGGAGEKLFF.

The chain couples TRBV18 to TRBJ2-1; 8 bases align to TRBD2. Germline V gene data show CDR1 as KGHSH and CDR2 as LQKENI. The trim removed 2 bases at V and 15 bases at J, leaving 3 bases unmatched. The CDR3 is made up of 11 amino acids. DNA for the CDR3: TGTGCCAGCTCACCAGGACTAGCAATGTTCTTC. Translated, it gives CASSPGLAMFF.

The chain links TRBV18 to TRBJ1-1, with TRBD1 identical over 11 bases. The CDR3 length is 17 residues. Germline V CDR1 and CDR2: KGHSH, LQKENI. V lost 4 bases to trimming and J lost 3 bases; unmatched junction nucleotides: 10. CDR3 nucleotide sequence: TGTGCCAGCTCACGCGTAGGACAGGGGGCTTTAGACACTGAAGCTTTCTTT. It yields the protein CASSRVGQGALDTEAFF.

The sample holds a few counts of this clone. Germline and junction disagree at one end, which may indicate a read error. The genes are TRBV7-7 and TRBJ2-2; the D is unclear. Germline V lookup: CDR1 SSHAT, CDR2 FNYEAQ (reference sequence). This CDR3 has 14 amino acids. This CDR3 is CASSLVSATGELFF. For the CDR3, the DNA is TGTGCTAGCAGCTTAGTAAGCGCTACCGGGGAGCTGTTTTTT.

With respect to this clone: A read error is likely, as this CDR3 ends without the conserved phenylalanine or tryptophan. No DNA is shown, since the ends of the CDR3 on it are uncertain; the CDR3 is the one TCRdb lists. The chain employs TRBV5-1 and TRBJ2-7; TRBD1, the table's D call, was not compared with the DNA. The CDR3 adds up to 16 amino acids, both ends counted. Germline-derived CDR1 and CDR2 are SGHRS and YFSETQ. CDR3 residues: CASSLGWTGTEEERDY.